The rows below give T cell receptor beta chains drawn from one sample of a study of T-cell reconstitution after alpha-beta-depleted transplantation in children. TCRdb re-called the PCR reads with MiXCR, one entry per CDR3 protein. The data show about 870,000 distinct CDR3 sequences, with about 16% seen just once and roughly 5% held by the top ten. Sequencing used PBMCs, mostly from graft donor cells, obtained 360 days after TCRalphabeta/CD19-depleted stem cell transplant. The source is a male patient between 5 and 17 years old who had a stem cell transplant for acute lymphoblastic leukemia, so the T cells may come from the graft donor. Each CDR3 is given with its conserved first and last residue. A D gene is named only where the DNA matches it firmly. Clone size is not always given. Where it is, it says once, few, many or a class for expanded clones.

v_gene	j_gene	d_gene	abundance	CDR3nt	CDR3aa
TRBV4-1	TRBJ2-1	.	many	TGCGCCAGCAGCCATGGTAAAGAGAGCCTTTTCTACAATGAGCAGTTCTTC	CASSHGKESLFYNEQFF
TRBV3-1	TRBJ2-7	TRBD2	many	TGTGCCAGCAGCCCCCCAGCGGGAGAGCACGAGCAGTACTTC	CASSPPAGEHEQYF
TRBV5-1	TRBJ2-7	.	many	TGCGCCAGCAGCTTGGGCAACTTCTACGAGCAGTACTTC	CASSLGNFYEQYF
TRBV12-3/TRBV12-4	TRBJ1-4	TRBD1	few	TGTGCCAGCTACCGACAGGGGGATCGTGAAAAACTGTTTTTT	CASYRQGDREKLFF
TRBV29-1	TRBJ1-1	TRBD1	.	TGCAGCGTACGACAGGGACGGGAAGCTGGCGCTTTCTTT	CSVRQGREAGAFF
TRBV7-9	TRBJ2-4	.	few	TGTGCCAGCAGGGAACGGGACAAAAACATTCAGTACTTC	CASRERDKNIQYF
TRBV7-6	TRBJ1-1	TRBD1	.	TGTGCCAGCAGCTTTATACGTCCGGGACAGGGAATGAACACTGAAGCTTTCTTT	CASSFIRPGQGMNTEAFF
TRBV6-1	TRBJ2-5	.	.	TGTGCCAGCAGTGAAGTTTATCAGGTCAAAGAGACCCAGTACTTC	CASSEVYQVKETQYF
TRBV7-2	TRBJ1-1	TRBD1	.	TGTGCCAGCAGCTTAGCGACAGGGCACGGCACTGAAGCTTTCTTT	CASSLATGHGTEAFF
TRBV5-1	TRBJ2-1	.	many	TGCGCCAGCAGCTTGGTGTATAGGCGGCTTTCCGAGCAGTTCTTC	CASSLVYRRLSEQFF
TRBV7-6	TRBJ2-7	.	many	TGTGCCAGCAGTCAACTCGGGACCCCGTCCTACGAGCAGTACTTC	CASSQLGTPSYEQYF
TRBV5-4	TRBJ2-2	.	.	TGTGCCAGCAGATTCCAACCACCGAACACCGGGGAGCTGTTTTTT	CASRFQPPNTGELFF
TRBV29-1	TRBJ2-4	.	.	TGCAGCGCCGCACAGGGACCCAAAAACATTCAGTACTTC	CSAAQGPKNIQYF
TRBV4-1	TRBJ2-7	.	few	TGCGCCAGCAGCCATGCAGAAAACCCCTACGAGCAGTACTTC	CASSHAENPYEQYF
TRBV15	TRBJ1-4	TRBD1	few	TGTGCCACCAGCGAACAGGGGCGAGATGAAAAACTGTTTTTT	CATSEQGRDEKLFF